These 30 T cell receptor beta chains were sequenced from one sample in a study of cytomegalovirus exposure and HLA in healthy donors. PCR employed 60 Vbeta and 13 Jbeta primers. This table comes from immunoSEQ multiplex PCR, and its TCRdb copy is limited to in-frame clones, with some not included. The table records about 250,000 clones, 80% of them present only once. The sequenced material came from PBMCs. The origin of the receptors is a girl aged 2-15 years in good health and CMV-seronegative.

The gene calls are TRBV21-1 and TRBJ2-1; the DNA was not used to check the table's D call, TRBD2. TRBV21-1 is flagged as a pseudogene. The CDR3 has 9 residues. The CDR3 DNA reads as TGTGCCAGGAGGGATGAGCAGTTCTTC. As protein: CARRDEQFF.

The chain uses TRBV27 and TRBJ2-7; 9 nucleotides match TRBD2. The junction had 11 bases not matched to a gene; V was cut back by 4 bases and J by 4 bases. The CDR3 has 16 amino acids. Germline V CDR1 and CDR2: MNHEY, SMNVEV (reference sequence). The CDR3 DNA reads TGTGCCAGCAGTTCCACCTGGGCGGGAGGGCCTTACGAGCAGTACTTC. Translation gives CASSSTWAGGPYEQYF.

The J gene is TRBJ2-1, the V gene TRBV2; 9 positions match TRBD1. Germline CDR1 and CDR2: SNHLY and FYNNEI. This CDR3 comprises 13 residues. V was pared by 6 bases and J by 4 bases, with 1 base of the junction left unmatched. The CDR3 DNA reads TGTGCCAGCAGCGGACAGGGGTACAATGAGCAGTTCTTC. Its protein is CASSGQGYNEQFF.

The rearrangement uses TRBV5-5 and TRBJ2-3; the D gene is possibly TRBD2 (5 bases). Germline V CDR1 and CDR2: SGHKS, YYEKEE (reference sequence). The CDR3 is 15 amino acids. Trimming took off 4 bases at V and 5 bases at J, with 17 bases between the two ends. This CDR3 reads CASSPIHRGQDTQYF. Written as DNA, the CDR3 is TGTGCCAGCAGCCCTATCCACCGGGGTCAAGATACGCAGTATTTT.

The rearrangement uses TRBV5-1 and TRBJ2-7; D might be TRBD1 (7 bases). Germline V gene lookup returns CDR1 SGHRS and CDR2 YFSETQ. The germline V and J ends were trimmed by 1 base and 5 bases, with 25 bases remaining between them. CDR3 length equals 18 residues. DNA for the CDR3: TGCGCCAGCAGCTTGTTTGGAGGGGGCACGACCCTTTTGGACGAGCAGTACTTC. Its translation: CASSLFGGGTTLLDEQYF.

The chain carries TRBV12-5 and TRBJ1-5, with 7 positions matching TRBD1. This CDR3 contains 17 residues. The junction had 10 bases not matched to a gene; V was cut back by 5 bases and J by 0 bases. Germline V lookup: CDR1 LGHNT, CDR2 FRNRAP. The CDR3 sequence: CASGLNLRGFSNQPQHF. CDR3 bases: TGTGCTAGTGGTCTAAACCTCAGGGGGTTTAGCAATCAGCCCCAGCATTTT. The full variable domain, in which reference TRBV12-5 and TRBJ1-5 provide the parts outside the CDR3, is DARVTQTPRHKVTEMGQEVTMRCQPILGHNTVFWYRQTMMQGLELLAYFRNRAPLDDSGMPKDRFSAEMPDATLATLKIQPSEPRDSAVYFCASGLNLRGFSNQPQHFGDGTRLSIL.

The chain joins TRBV10-3 to TRBJ2-1, with 11 bases lining up with TRBD2. With 11 bases clipped from V and 8 bases from J, the junction kept 8 bases outside the gene matches. Germline V CDR1 and CDR2: ENHRY, SYGVKD. This CDR3 spans 13 amino acids. This chain's CDR3 is CAVDSGRADEQFF. The DNA for the CDR3 is TGTGCCGTAGATAGCGGGAGGGCCGATGAGCAGTTCTTC.

The chain recombines TRBV5-1 with TRBJ1-6, with 8 bases fitting TRBD1. Germline V gene lookup returns CDR1 SGHRS and CDR2 YFSETQ. The CDR3 spans 15 residues. The J segment lost 7 bases and the V segment lost 4 bases, leaving 7 bases of the junction unmatched. This chain's CDR3 is CASSLRQGPNSPLHF. CDR3 DNA: TGCGCCAGCAGCCTTAGACAGGGGCCCAATTCACCCCTCCACTTT.

The CDR3 region is CASSIRVNTEAFF. The DNA of the CDR3 is TGCGCCAGCAGCATTCGGGTGAACACTGAAGCTTTCTTT. The genes are TRBV5-1 and TRBJ1-1, with D uncertain. CDR1 and CDR2 from the germline V gene are SGHRS and YFSETQ. The ends were cut back, 4 bases at V and 0 bases at J, with 7 bases in the middle. This CDR3 is 13 amino acids long.

The rearrangement links TRBV5-1 to TRBJ1-4, with TRBD1 as a possible D gene (5 bases). Germline CDR1 is SGHRS and CDR2 is YFSETQ. V lost 4 bases and J lost 4, with 23 bases in between. The CDR3 totals 18 residues. In nucleotides, the CDR3 is TGCGCCAGCAGCCCCCTAAGGGACTGGGCCCCCTATAATGAAAAACTGTTTTTT. It codes for CASSPLRDWAPYNEKLFF.

The genes are TRBV7-6 and TRBJ1-6; D might be TRBD1 (5 bases). Germline CDR1 is SGHVS and CDR2 is FNYEAQ. Between the trimmed V and J ends, which lost 1 base and 8 bases, there was a span of 12 bases. This CDR3 is 15 amino acids long. The CDR3 sequence: CASSLGGAPDSPLHF. The CDR3 coding sequence is TGTGCCAGCAGCTTAGGGGGCGCGCCGGATTCACCCCTCCACTTT.

This clone appeared once. The V and J genes are TRBV10-1 and TRBJ2-2, with D unresolved. The ends were cut back, 0 bases at V and 4 bases at J, with 6 bases in the middle. Germline V gene lookup returns CDR1 WNHNN and CDR2 SYGVQD (reference sequence). This CDR3 is 14 amino acids long. The CDR3 reads CASSESRLTGELFF. In DNA, the CDR3 is TGCGCCAGCAGTGAGTCGCGTCTCACCGGGGAGCTGTTTTTT.

This rearrangement joins TRBV7-2 to TRBJ2-1; possibly TRBD1 for D (5 bases). The V gene lost 0 bases and the J gene lost 0 bases, with 6 bases spanning the gap. CDR1 SGHTA and CDR2 FQGNSA come from the germline V gene. This CDR3 is 15 amino acids long. CDR3 coding DNA: TGTGCCAGCAGCTTAGCCAGGGCCTCCTACAATGAGCAGTTCTTC. Protein product: CASSLARASYNEQFF.

This clone has only a few counts. The chain is built from TRBV7-8 and TRBJ1-6; 10 bases align to TRBD1. The CDR3 covers 17 residues. After removal of 0 bases from V and 7 bases from J, the junction contained 6 bases not matched to a gene. CDR1 and CDR2 (germline): SGHVS, FQNEAQ. Written as DNA, the CDR3 is TGTGCCAGCAGCTTAGCGCTGGGACAGGGGATCAATTCACCCCTCCACTTT. As protein: CASSLALGQGINSPLHF.

In this sample, this clone turned up a few times. At one boundary the junction diverges from the germline segment, which might be a read error. This chain links TRBV7-9 with TRBJ2-7; TRBD1 matches at 12 bases. In germline, CDR1 is SEHNR, CDR2 FQNEAQ (reference sequence). The CDR3 runs 15 residues. CDR3 sequence: CSSSERDRGPHEQYF. Here the CDR3 DNA reads TGTTCCAGCAGCGAAAGGGACAGGGGGCCCCACGAGCAGTACTTC.

The chain employs TRBV7-9 and TRBJ2-1, with a tentative D call TRBD1 (6 bases). Germline CDR1 SEHNR, CDR2 FQNEAQ (reference sequence). With 3 bases removed from V and 0 bases from J, the gap between germline ends came to 12 bases. This CDR3 region has 16 residues. Written as DNA, the CDR3 is TGTGCCAGCAGCTTCAGGGGTCCTAGCTCCTACAATGAGCAGTTCTTC. Its translation: CASSFRGPSSYNEQFF.

The V and J genes are TRBV7-2 and TRBJ2-7, with 11 bases matching TRBD2. J lost 0 bases, V lost 4 bases, and 2 bases had no gene match. The length of the CDR3 is 15 residues. Germline V gene sequence: CDR1 SGHTA, CDR2 FQGNSA. CDR3 amino acids: CASSSLAGGSYEQYF. DNA of the CDR3: TGTGCCAGCAGCTCTCTAGCGGGGGGCTCCTACGAGCAGTACTTC.

The gene calls are TRBV5-1 and TRBJ2-1; 9 bases map to TRBD2. CDR3 length equals 15 residues. V shed 1 base, J shed 14 bases, and the junction held 13 bases outside the gene matches. CDR1 is SGHRS and CDR2 is YFSETQ in the germline V gene. The CDR3 DNA reads as TGCGCCAGCAGCTTGTCTGTTACTAGCGGGCGGAGGGAGTTCTTC. Encoded protein: CASSLSVTSGRREFF.

This clone was observed a few times. The chain couples TRBV10-3 to TRBJ1-2, with D possibly TRBD1 on 5 matching bases. The CDR3 spans 15 residues. Germline V CDR1 and CDR2: ENHRY, SYGVKD. V was trimmed by 3 bases and J by 4 bases, leaving 15 bases between them. The DNA of the CDR3 is TGTGCCATCAGTGACGCAGGGCCGAGGCTCTATGGCTACACCTTC. Its translation: CAISDAGPRLYGYTF.

The chain combines TRBV19 with TRBJ2-1; 13 bases are a match to TRBD2. This CDR3 spans 16 amino acids. Losses at the gene ends were 4 bases for V and 4 bases for J; bases not matched to a gene: 4. Germline V CDR1 and CDR2: LNHDA, SQIVND (reference sequence). The CDR3 region is CASSKGLAGLYNEQFF. CDR3 nucleotides: TGTGCCAGTAGTAAGGGACTAGCGGGGTTATACAATGAGCAGTTCTTC.

This chain links TRBV6-1 with TRBJ2-1, with 10 bases identical to TRBD2. Germline values: CDR1 MNHNS, CDR2 SASEGT. The length of the CDR3 is 15 residues. J gave up 9 bases and V 3 bases, and 8 bases lay outside the gene matches. The CDR3 region has the DNA TGTGCCAGCAGTGACTTAGCGGGAGGTCCCGGTGAGCAGTTCTTC. It translates to CASSDLAGGPGEQFF.

This sequence joins TRBV9 and TRBJ2-2, with D maybe TRBD2 (6 bases). This CDR3 contains 15 residues. The V gene's germline CDR1 is SGDLS and CDR2 YYNGEE. V lost 3 bases and J lost 4, with 13 bases in between. CDR3 sequence reads: CASSAVSGFTGELFF. CDR3 sequence (DNA): TGTGCCAGCAGCGCAGTAAGCGGGTTCACCGGGGAGCTGTTTTTT.

This clone showed up just once. The chain links TRBV20-1 to TRBJ1-1; 10 bases match TRBD1. The ends lost 6 bases at V and 12 bases at J; junction bases unmatched: 7. CDR1 is DFQATT, CDR2 SNEGSKA, per germline (reference sequence). This CDR3 has 11 residues. CDR3 coding DNA: TGCAGTGCCCCAGACAGGGGGCAGTCTTTCTTT. It is translated as CSAPDRGQSFF.

The V and J genes are TRBV6-5 and TRBJ2-7, with 12 bases fitting TRBD2. This CDR3 contains 15 residues. The germline CDR1 and CDR2 sequences are MNHEY and SVGAGI. J was trimmed by 4 bases and V by 6 bases; bases with no gene match: 7. The CDR3 DNA sequence: TGTGCCAGCAGGGCTGGGACTAGCGGGCATTACGAGCAGTACTTC. Translating it yields CASRAGTSGHYEQYF.

The rearrangement links TRBV5-1 to TRBJ1-2, with D possibly matching TRBD1 (5 bases). The length of the CDR3 is 17 residues. The germline V gene has CDR1 SGHRS and CDR2 YFSETQ. The V end lost 7 bases, the J end lost 4 bases, and 26 bases lay between the germline ends. In DNA form, the CDR3 reads TGCGCCAGCTCAAGGTGGTCTTTGTATCGGGGGTTCTATGGCTACACCTTC. Protein sequence: CASSRWSLYRGFYGYTF.

This sequence joins TRBV7-6 and TRBJ2-1, with D unresolved. V was pared by 2 bases and J by 4 bases, with 9 bases between. The CDR3 spans 14 residues. The V gene's germline CDR1 is SGHVS and CDR2 FNYEAQ. CDR3 bases: TGTGCCAGCAGCTTAAATTTCGGTTACAATGAGCAGTTCTTC. This codes for CASSLNFGYNEQFF.

This clone appeared a single time. The V gene is TRBV29-1, the J gene TRBJ2-6; 8 bases fit TRBD1. CDR3 length: 14 amino acids. Germline V gene data show CDR1 as SQVTM and CDR2 as ANQGSEA. V shed 6 bases and J 3 bases; nucleotides not matched to a gene: 4. This CDR3 reads CSVAGGGGANVLTF. The CDR3 coding sequence is TGCAGCGTGGCAGGGGGCGGTGGGGCCAACGTCCTGACTTTC.

The chain employs TRBV28 and TRBJ1-1; 7 nucleotides align to TRBD1. V trimming: 8 bases; J trimming: 8 bases; junction bases outside the gene matches: 2. The CDR3 totals 10 residues. Germline values: CDR1 MDHEN, CDR2 SYDVKM. The CDR3 here is CASEGAEAFF. CDR3 nucleotides: TGTGCCAGCGAGGGGGCGGAAGCTTTCTTT.

The V gene is TRBV7-9, the J gene TRBJ1-2, with 7 bases matching TRBD1. The ends lost 0 bases at V and 6 bases at J; junction bases unmatched: 7. The CDR3 runs 15 residues. The germline CDR1 and CDR2 sequences are SEHNR and FQNEAQ (reference sequence). The CDR3 here is CASSLALTGYDGYTF. The CDR3 DNA is TGTGCCAGCAGCTTAGCCCTGACAGGGTACGATGGCTACACCTTC.

This chain uses TRBV4-2 with TRBJ2-1, with D perhaps matching TRBD2 (6 bases). In germline, CDR1 is LGHNA, CDR2 YNFKEQ. This CDR3 region has 15 residues. V was shortened by 2 bases and J by 5 bases, with 13 bases between the two germline ends. The CDR3 reads CASSQFEGGNNEQFF. As DNA, the CDR3 is TGTGCCAGCAGCCAATTTGAAGGAGGGAACAATGAGCAGTTCTTC.